Reported below is one TCR beta chain. Its antigen has not been determined. No much larger clonotype is one base removed from it; base qualities were not supplied. TCRbeta rearrangements were sequenced from genomic DNA using the immunoSEQ assay at survey resolution. In the authors' own workflow: In the TCR sequencing data, the lowest productive clonotype frequency that could be detected was 2.59 x 10-5. Analyses included only productive TCRbeta rearrangements, meaning complete and in-frame sequences. Sample clonality was computed as Simpson clonality in the immunoSEQ Analyzer version 3.0. Clones were binned by frequency as very rare, small, medium, large (1-20%) or hyperexpanded (>20%). Generation probabilities were estimated with OLGA 1.2.3, V-gene circos plots were made with VDJtools, specificities were looked up in VDJdb, and CDR3 motifs were identified with GLIPH. TCRdb limited this immuneACCESS table to in-frame rearrangements with V and J called. A share of clones is missing; checked studies link under half to unresolved V genes, and the rest is unexplained. D and trimming come from the DNA, and the V and J calls and clone size come from that table. For this sample there are about 19,000 clones; roughly 84% appear just once. The ten largest clones add up to about 12% of the sample.

Buffy coats from over 35 blood donors, supplied by the Finnish Red Cross blood service, were used as healthy controls. All TCR-sequenced material derived from peripheral blood: patient blood samples and healthy donor buffy coats. Peripheral blood mononuclear cells were isolated by Ficoll-Hypaque gradient centrifugation. CD4+ cells were purified magnetically from the buffy coats of healthy controls. The Gentra Puregene Cell and Tissue kit was used to extract genomic DNA, and a Qubit 2.0 fluorometer was used to measure the amount of genomic DNA. These data come from a study of STAT5B mutations in CD4+ large granular lymphocyte leukemia (dated by TCRdb to between 2021 and 2023). Turning to the overall study: Among the healthy controls, the CDR3 'QG' motif was associated with a particular HLA allele. The TCRbeta repertoires of CD4+ T-cell large granular lymphocyte leukemia patients were compared with the TCRbeta repertoires of healthy blood donors. Flow cytometry on FACSCanto II or FACSVerse showed that the purified fractions were more than 95% pure among lymphocytes. The investigation overall reported the following: Greater clonality appeared to be present in CD4-sorted patient repertoires than in healthy CD4+ repertoires, and the difference was retained after the putative leukemic clones were removed. The data were not HLA-matched, and the relatively small sample size could explain the higher clonality seen in CD4+ compared with CD8+ T-LGLL. TRBV06-family usage was enriched among the top patient clones (8/27) compared with healthy controls (2/35). The main leukemic clonotypes were found to be private to each patient, although around 26% of the main leukemic clonotypes were detected at low frequency in the non-leukemic repertoires of other patients.

Trimming accounts for 9 bases at V and 5 bases at J, while the number of junction bases matched to no gene is 3. The CDR3 covers 11 residues, taking in both the cysteine and the phenylalanine. Only CDR3 DNA is held: 33 bases, read in frame from base 1. Per the germline V gene, SNHLY is the CDR1 and FYNNEI is the CDR2. This TCR derives from a human donor in good health. This receptor chain uses TRBV2 and TRBJ2-5; TRBD2 fits 7 bases in the junction. The sequenced sample consisted of CD4+ T cells from blood buffy coats. The encoded CDR3 is CASGGGETQYF. In nucleotides, the sequence is TGTGCCAGTGGGGGGGGTGAGACCCAGTACTTC.